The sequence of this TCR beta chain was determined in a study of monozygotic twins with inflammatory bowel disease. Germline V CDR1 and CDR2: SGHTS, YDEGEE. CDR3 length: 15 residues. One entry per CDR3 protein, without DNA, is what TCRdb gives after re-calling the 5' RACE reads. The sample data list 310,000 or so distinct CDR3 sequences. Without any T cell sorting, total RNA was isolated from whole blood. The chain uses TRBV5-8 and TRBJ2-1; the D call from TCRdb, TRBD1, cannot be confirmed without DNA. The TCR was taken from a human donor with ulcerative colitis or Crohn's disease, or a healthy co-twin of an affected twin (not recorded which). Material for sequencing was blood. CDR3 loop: CASIVQRGGTPEQFF.